The 5 T cell receptor beta chains listed next were all sequenced from one sample in a study of blood T cell repertoires in COVID-19. The repertoire was sequenced with immunoSEQ multiplex PCR; TCRdb's copy has only in-frame clones and lacks some. Altogether roughly 36,000 clones are present, 90% to 95% being singletons, with the ten largest covering around 4%. Sequences were obtained from peripheral blood. These receptors all stem from a human donor with active COVID-19. The donor label of this sample is uncertain.

CDR3 sequence reads: CASSLTGTYEQYF. The DNA of the CDR3 is TGTGCCAGCAGTCTGACAGGGACCTACGAGCAGTACTTC. The chain employs TRBV12-3 or TRBV12-4 and TRBJ2-7; the match to TRBD1 covers 7 bases. Unmatched junction bases numbered 3, after V lost 5 bases and J lost 2 bases. The CDR3 runs 13 residues.

DNA for the CDR3: TGTGCCAGCAGTTCAACGCCAGGGGGCTTCACTGAAGCTTTCTTT. Translation gives CASSSTPGGFTEAFF. The chain has TRBV28 and TRBJ1-1; 8 bases align to TRBD1. V trimming: 4 bases; J trimming: 4 bases; junction bases outside the gene matches: 8. The CDR3 is made up of 15 amino acids. Germline CDR1 reads MDHEN; CDR2 reads SYDVKM.

The chain recombines TRBV7-9 with TRBJ1-1; D may be TRBD1 (5 bases). CDR1 SEHNR and CDR2 FQNEAQ come from the germline V gene (reference sequence). This CDR3 spans 15 amino acids. Trimming pared 0 bases from V and 1 base from J, leaving 9 bases between. CDR3 protein: CASSLADSRNTEAFF. The DNA of the CDR3 is TGTGCCAGCAGCTTAGCAGACAGTCGGAACACTGAAGCTTTCTTT.

The chain has TRBV19 and TRBJ2-1, with 12 bases lining up with TRBD1. This CDR3 is built from 17 residues. After removal of 5 bases from V and 5 bases from J, the junction contained 10 bases not matched to a gene. Germline V CDR1 and CDR2: LNHDA, SQIVND (reference sequence). The DNA of the CDR3 is TGTGCCAGTAGTCCCCAACCAGGGACAGGGGGCCACAATGAGCAGTTCTTC. Encoded protein: CASSPQPGTGGHNEQFF.

Comments on this clone: Compared with germline, one end of the junction differs, possibly owing to a read error. The chain carries TRBV19 and TRBJ1-2; D is undetermined. Germline CDR1 is LNHDA and CDR2 is SQIVND (reference sequence). CDR3 length equals 13 residues. The CDR3 DNA sequence: TGTGCCAGTAGTATCGGTCCGTCCAGTGGTGGAGCCTTC. Encoded protein: CASSIGPSSGGAF.